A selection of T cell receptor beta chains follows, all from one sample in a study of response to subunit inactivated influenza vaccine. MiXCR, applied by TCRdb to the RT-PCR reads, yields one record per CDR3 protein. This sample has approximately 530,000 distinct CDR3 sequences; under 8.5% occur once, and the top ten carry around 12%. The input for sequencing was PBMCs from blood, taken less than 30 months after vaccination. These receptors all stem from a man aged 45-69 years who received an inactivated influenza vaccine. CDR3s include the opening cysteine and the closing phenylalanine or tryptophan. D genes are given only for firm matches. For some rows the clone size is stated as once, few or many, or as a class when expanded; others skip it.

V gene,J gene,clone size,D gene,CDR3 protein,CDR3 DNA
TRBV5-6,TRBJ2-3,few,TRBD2,CASSFSSGGIYTQYF,TGTGCCAGCAGCTTTTCCAGCGGGGGAATCTATACGCAGTATTTT
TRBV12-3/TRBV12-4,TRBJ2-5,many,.,CASSAGRAQETQYF,TGTGCCAGCAGTGCCGGCCGTGCGCAAGAGACCCAGTACTTC
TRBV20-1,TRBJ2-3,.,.,CSATGSNIGTTDTQYF,TGCAGTGCTACGGGGTCGAATATAGGTACGACAGATACGCAGTATTTT
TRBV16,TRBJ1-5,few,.,CASSQSITGNQPQHF,TGTGCCAGCAGCCAATCGATTACAGGCAATCAGCCCCAGCATTTT
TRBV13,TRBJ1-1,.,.,CASSFYSKNTEAFF,TGTGCCAGCAGCTTCTATTCTAAGAACACTGAAGCTTTCTTT
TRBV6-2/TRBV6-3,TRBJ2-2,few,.,CASSPGQTNTGELFF,TGTGCCAGCAGCCCTGGACAGACGAACACCGGGGAGCTGTTTTTT
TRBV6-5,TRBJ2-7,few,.,CASSSFRDTREQYF,TGTGCCAGCAGTTCTTTCCGGGACACGAGGGAGCAGTACTTC
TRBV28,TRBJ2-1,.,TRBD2,CASSLYELAGVNEQFF,TGTGCCAGCAGTCTCTATGAACTAGCGGGAGTCAATGAGCAGTTCTTC
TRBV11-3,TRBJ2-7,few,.,CASSVDSRGYEQYF,TGTGCCAGCAGCGTCGACAGTCGGGGCTACGAGCAGTACTTC
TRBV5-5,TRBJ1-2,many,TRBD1,CASSPSGQDRYGYTF,TGTGCCAGCAGCCCATCCGGACAGGATCGCTATGGCTACACCTTC
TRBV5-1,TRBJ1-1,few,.,CASSPLATASGTEAFF,TGCGCCAGCAGCCCGCTGGCCACCGCTTCGGGGACTGAAGCTTTCTTT
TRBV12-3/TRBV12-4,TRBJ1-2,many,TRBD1,CASSRTGREGYTF,TGTGCCAGCAGTCGGACAGGGCGAGAGGGCTACACCTTC
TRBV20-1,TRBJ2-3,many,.,CSAPGLPSTDTQYF,TGCAGTGCTCCGGGACTTCCAAGCACAGATACGCAGTATTTT
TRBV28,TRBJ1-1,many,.,CASSFSWSTEAFF,TGTGCCAGCAGTTTTTCGTGGAGCACTGAAGCTTTCTTT
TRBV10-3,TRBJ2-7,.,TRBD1,CAISESRQGDYEQYF,TGTGCCATCAGTGAGTCGAGACAGGGGGACTACGAGCAGTACTTC
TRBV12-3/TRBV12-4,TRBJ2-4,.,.,CASSFRDGLAKNIQYF,TGTGCCAGCAGTTTCCGGGACGGTTTAGCCAAAAACATTCAGTACTTC
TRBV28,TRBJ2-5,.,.,CASSPNTAPYGETQYF,TGTGCCAGCAGTCCCAACACGGCCCCCTATGGAGAGACCCAGTACTTC
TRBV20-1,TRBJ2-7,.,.,CSALLDTYEQYF,TGCAGTGCCCTCCTTGACACCTACGAGCAGTACTTC
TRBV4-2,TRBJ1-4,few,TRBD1,CASSQVQGANEKLFF,TGTGCCAGCAGCCAGGTACAGGGGGCTAATGAAAAACTGTTTTTT
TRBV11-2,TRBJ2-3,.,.,CASSLGRYRTDTQYF,TGTGCCAGCAGCCTAGGGCGCTATCGCACAGATACGCAGTATTTT
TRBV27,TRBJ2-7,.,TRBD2,CASKVSREAYEQYF,TGTGCCAGCAAGGTTAGTCGGGAGGCCTACGAGCAGTACTTC
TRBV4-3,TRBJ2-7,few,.,CASSQVLGTANYEQYF,TGCGCCAGCAGCCAAGTTCTGGGGACCGCCAACTACGAGCAGTACTTC
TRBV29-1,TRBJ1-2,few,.,CSVEEDIYYGYTF,TGCAGCGTTGAAGAGGATATATACTATGGCTACACCTTC
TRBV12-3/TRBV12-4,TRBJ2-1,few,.,CASSSPRHNEQFF,TGTGCCAGCAGTTCTCCCCGGCACAATGAGCAGTTCTTC
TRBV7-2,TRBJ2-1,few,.,CASSLQVHNEQFF,TGTGCCAGCAGCTTACAGGTCCACAATGAGCAGTTCTTC